The 10 T cell receptor beta chains below all came from one sample that was sequenced in a study of shared clonotypes between healthy human individuals. Repertoires were generated with immunoSEQ multiplex PCR, while TCRdb's copy carries only in-frame clones and drops some. The sample yields about 980,000 clones, more than 75% seen once. Sequences were obtained from memory CD4+ T cells sorted from blood. Noted subset: CD45RA-negative fraction. These receptors were obtained from a man aged 18 to 29 in good health.

The genes are TRBV2 and TRBJ1-2; D might be TRBD1 (5 bases). Germline V gives CDR1 SNHLY, CDR2 FYNNEI. The CDR3 spans 14 residues. V gave up 2 bases and J gave up 1 base, with 8 bases separating them. CDR3 nucleotide sequence: TGTGCCAGCAGTGAATCGGGGGATAACTATGGCTACACCTTC. Translation: CASSESGDNYGYTF.

The chain recombines TRBV6-1 with TRBJ2-7; TRBD2 agrees at 14 bases. V lost 6 bases and J lost 4; bases outside the gene matches: 5. The CDR3 has 15 residues. Per the germline V gene, CDR1 is MNHNS and CDR2 is SASEGT. The CDR3 DNA reads as TGTGCCAGCAGCCGACTAGCGGGAGGGGATTACGAGCAGTACTTC. Translated: CASSRLAGGDYEQYF.

The genes are TRBV19 and TRBJ2-5; TRBD1 aligns across 8 bases. Germline lookup yields CDR1 LNHDA and CDR2 SQIVND (reference sequence). The CDR3 runs to 14 residues. The junction had 5 bases not matched to a gene; V was cut back by 3 bases and J by 5 bases. The CDR3 nucleotides read TGTGCCAGTAGTATCTATGACAGGGGCGAGACCCAGTACTTC. It yields the protein CASSIYDRGETQYF.

This clone showed up just a few times. J is TRBJ2-5 and V is TRBV7-8; D unresolved. The length of the CDR3 is 13 residues. From germline, CDR1 is SGHVS and CDR2 FQNEAQ. V was cut by 3 bases and J by 3 bases, with 8 bases left in between. CDR3 in DNA: TGTGCCAGCAGCTTGGTTATGGAAGAGACCCAGTACTTC. Amino acid sequence: CASSLVMEETQYF.

CDR3 loop: CASSLRVPGGRIEKLFF. The CDR3 nucleotides read TGCGCCAGCAGCTTGAGGGTCCCGGGGGGCAGGATTGAAAAACTGTTTTTT. V gene TRBV5-1 combines with J gene TRBJ1-4, with D possibly TRBD1 on 6 matching bases. This CDR3 contains 17 residues. Trimming left V 1 base short and J 7 bases short, with 20 bases between. Germline V gene sequence: CDR1 SGHRS, CDR2 YFSETQ. Combining the CDR3 with reference TRBV5-1 and TRBJ1-4 gives the whole variable domain KAGVTQTPRYLIKTRGQQVTLSCSPISGHRSVSWYQQTPGQGLQFLFEYFSETQRNKGNFPGRFSGRQFSNSRSEMNVSTLELGDSALYLCASSLRVPGGRIEKLFFGSGTQLSVL.

With regard to this clone: Other nucleotide sequences from this sample produce the same CDR3. V gene TRBV5-4 combines with J gene TRBJ2-1; TRBD1 is a possible D gene (5 bases). The CDR3 runs to 13 residues. V was clipped by 4 bases and J by 5 bases, with 10 bases between them. The germline gives CDR1 SGHNT, CDR2 YYREEE (reference sequence). The CDR3 DNA sequence: TGTGCCAGCAGCCCCGACAGAAACAATGAGCAGTTCTTC. It translates to CASSPDRNNEQFF.

This sequence joins TRBV7-9 and TRBJ2-7, with TRBD1 identical over 8 bases. The CDR3 runs to 14 residues. V lost 4 bases and J lost 5; bases outside the gene matches: 7. Germline V CDR1 and CDR2: SEHNR, FQNEAQ (reference sequence). The DNA of the CDR3 is TGTGCCAGCAGCTCATCAGGGGGCGTGAACGAGCAGTACTTC. The encoded protein is CASSSSGGVNEQYF.

This clone was counted once. This may arise from a read error, as a much more abundant clone is one base away. V and J are TRBV27 and TRBJ1-5, with D unclear. With 3 bases removed from V and 1 base from J, the gap between germline ends came to 7 bases. The CDR3 length is 14 residues. The germline V gene encodes CDR1 MNHEY and CDR2 SMNVEV (reference sequence). The CDR3 DNA sequence: TGTGCCAGCAGTTTCGGTCACAGCAATCAGCCCCAGCATTTT. Protein sequence: CASSFGHSNQPQHF.

The chain joins TRBV9 to TRBJ1-2, with 8 bases fitting TRBD1. CDR3 size: 15 residues. The V segment lost 3 bases and the J segment 5 bases; nucleotides outside the gene matches: 9. Germline V gives CDR1 SGDLS, CDR2 YYNGEE. The CDR3 DNA follows: TGTGCCAGCAGCGCCCGCTCAGGGGGCGAATATGGCTACACCTTC. Translated, it gives CASSARSGGEYGYTF. Looking up the rest from reference TRBV9 and TRBJ1-2 gives the full variable domain: DSGVTQTPKHLITATGQRVTLRCSPRSGDLSVYWYQQSLDQGLQFLIQYYNGEERAKGNILERFSAQQFPDLHSELNLSSLELGDSALYFCASSARSGGEYGYTFGSGTRLTVV.

This CDR3 is CASSLREGSNEKLFF. Here the CDR3 DNA reads TGTGCCAGCAGTTTAAGGGAGGGGTCTAATGAAAAACTGTTTTTT. This chain uses TRBV27 with TRBJ1-4; possible D gene TRBD1, 5 bases. Germline loops: CDR1 MNHEY, CDR2 SMNVEV (reference sequence). V was clipped by 2 bases and J by 3 bases, with 10 bases between them. The CDR3 has 15 amino acids.